The 28 T cell receptor beta chains listed next were all sequenced from one sample in a study of shared clonotypes between healthy human individuals. Generated by immunoSEQ multiplex PCR, the TCRdb table keeps only in-frame clones and is missing some. The profile shows about 2,500,000 clones, over 85% of them singletons. The material sequenced was naive CD4+ T cells sorted from blood. Subset here: CD45RA+ positively selected. The source of these receptors is a man between 18 and 29 years old in good health.

Note on this clone: Within the sample, other DNA sequences also encode this same CDR3. The rearrangement joins TRBV30 to TRBJ1-3; D ambiguous. This CDR3 comprises 14 residues. Germline lookup yields CDR1 GTSNPN and CDR2 SVGIG (reference sequence). The germline V and J ends were trimmed by 1 base and 2 bases, with 9 bases remaining between them. The CDR3 loop is CAWSAGGTGNTIYF. As DNA, the CDR3 is TGTGCCTGGAGTGCAGGTGGAACTGGAAACACCATATATTTT.

The genes are TRBV28 and TRBJ2-6, with 7 bases fitting TRBD1. The V and J ends lost 4 bases and 1 base, in that order; junction bases with no gene match: 10. CDR1 and CDR2 from the germline V gene are MDHEN and SYDVKM. The CDR3 loop spans 18 amino acids. The CDR3 nucleotides are TGTGCCAGCAGTTCCCCGGGACAGAAATCATCTGGGGCCAACGTCCTGACTTTC. Amino acid sequence: CASSSPGQKSSGANVLTF.

CDR3 amino acids: CASTETAPANYGYTF. DNA for the CDR3: TGTGCCAGTACCGAGACCGCTCCAGCTAACTATGGCTACACCTTC. The V gene is TRBV19, the J gene TRBJ1-2, with unresolved D. V gave up 7 bases and J gave up 0 bases, with 15 bases separating them. Germline values: CDR1 LNHDA, CDR2 SQIVND (reference sequence). CDR3 length equals 15 residues.

This clone was seen a single time. The genes are TRBV6-5 and TRBJ2-1; possible D gene TRBD2, 7 bases. Trimming pared 2 bases from V and 4 bases from J, leaving 12 bases between. CDR1 and CDR2 from the germline V gene are MNHEY and SVGAGI. The CDR3 is made up of 15 amino acids. CDR3 in amino acids: CASSYGGGRYNEQFF. CDR3 nucleotide sequence: TGTGCCAGCAGTTACGGGGGGGGCCGATACAATGAGCAGTTCTTC.

The V gene is TRBV6-1, the J gene TRBJ2-7; unclear D gene. The V end was cut by 4 bases, the J end by 5 bases, with 12 bases between. This CDR3 comprises 13 residues. Germline CDR1 MNHNS, CDR2 SASEGT. The CDR3 DNA sequence: TGTGCCAGCAGTGCCAGTCCACGCCACGAGCAGTACTTC. The encoded protein is CASSASPRHEQYF.

The chain uses TRBV7-2 and TRBJ1-1, with D perhaps TRBD1 (6 bases). Germline CDR1 and CDR2: SGHTA and FQGNSA. V was cut by 5 bases and J by 5 bases, with 15 bases left in between. The CDR3 runs to 14 residues. CDR3 coding DNA: TGTGCCAGCAGCACACTACAGGGTACAACTGAAGCTTTCTTT. This codes for CASSTLQGTTEAFF.

The J gene is TRBJ2-7, the V gene TRBV6-5; possibly TRBD1 for D (6 bases). The CDR3 is 13 amino acids. CDR1 MNHEY and CDR2 SVGAGI come from the germline V gene. Trimming took off 6 bases at V and 4 bases at J, with 13 bases between the two ends. The CDR3 bases are TGTGCCAGCAGCTTGGGACATTTTTACGAGCAGTACTTC. This translates into CASSLGHFYEQYF.

The chain is built from TRBV12-5 and TRBJ1-1; no reliable D call. The CDR3 covers 12 residues. Germline CDR1 is LGHNT and CDR2 is FRNRAP. Trimming took off 1 base at V and 6 bases at J, with 6 bases between the two ends. CDR3 DNA sequence: TGTGCTAGTGGTTTGGCTTATTCTGAAGCTTTCTTT. Its protein is CASGLAYSEAFF.

The chain couples TRBV30 to TRBJ1-6; a weak D match, TRBD1 (5 bases). Germline V gene lookup returns CDR1 GTSNPN and CDR2 SVGIG (reference sequence). V was shortened by 3 bases and J by 7 bases, with 7 bases between the two germline ends. The CDR3 has 12 residues. CDR3 sequence (DNA): TGTGCCTGGAGGGGGGACAATTCACCCCTCCACTTT. Amino acids: CAWRGDNSPLHF.

The chain uses TRBV11-2 and TRBJ2-1, with D uncertain. Trimming cost V 2 bases and J 7 bases, with 6 bases left between them. The CDR3 has 12 residues. Germline assignment: CDR1 SGHAT and CDR2 FQNNGV. In DNA, the CDR3 is TGTGCCAGCAGCTTAAATCTAAATGAGCAGTTCTTC. This gives the protein CASSLNLNEQFF.

The chain uses TRBV27 and TRBJ2-5, with 12 bases that match TRBD2. Germline CDR1 MNHEY, CDR2 SMNVEV (reference sequence). The V and J ends lost 4 bases and 5 bases, in that order; junction bases with no gene match: 5. CDR3 length: 15 amino acids. The CDR3 region has the DNA TGTGCCAGCAGTTCTAGCGGGGGGGCGGGGGAGACCCAGTACTTC. It is translated as CASSSSGGAGETQYF.

The chain couples TRBV25-1 to TRBJ2-5; D not certain. The closer fit of TRBJ2-7 to the DNA end suggests the J call may be wrong. In germline, CDR1 is MGHDK, CDR2 SYGVNS. The CDR3 totals 14 residues. The DNA of the CDR3 is TGTGCCAGCAGTGAACTAGGCGGCTACTACGAGCAGTACTTC. Its translation is CASSELGGYYEQYF.

The chain uses TRBV29-1 and TRBJ1-1; D remains ambiguous. The germline V gene has CDR1 SQVTM and CDR2 ANQGSEA. Trimming left V 0 bases short and J 4 bases short, with 12 bases between. The CDR3 is made up of 14 amino acids. The CDR3 nucleotides read TGCAGCGTTGAAGATTTTCTGCGCGGCACTGAAGCTTTCTTT. It encodes CSVEDFLRGTEAFF. The full variable domain, completed using reference TRBV29-1 and TRBJ1-1, is SAVISQKPSRDICQRGTSLTIQCQVDSQVTMMFWYRQQPGQSLTLIATANQGSEATYESGFVIDKFPISRPNLTFSTLTVSNMSPEDSSIYLCSVEDFLRGTEAFFGQGTRLTVV.

The V call is TRBV28, the J call TRBJ2-1, with D unclear. Trimming took 2 bases from V and 7 from J, leaving 12 bases between them. The CDR3 runs to 14 residues. Germline V lookup: CDR1 MDHEN, CDR2 SYDVKM. The CDR3 sequence is CASSLPGRANEQFF. The CDR3 region has the DNA TGTGCCAGCAGTTTACCCGGACGGGCAAATGAGCAGTTCTTC.

On this clone itself: Other DNA variants within this sample encode the same CDR3. The chain recombines TRBV5-6 with TRBJ2-5; 7 nucleotides line up with TRBD1. Looked up from germline, CDR1 is SGHDT and CDR2 is YYEEEE. The CDR3 consists of 13 residues. The J segment lost 2 bases and the V segment lost 4 bases, leaving 2 bases of the junction unmatched. The CDR3 spells CASSSRGQETQYF. CDR3 nucleotide sequence: TGTGCCAGCAGCAGCAGGGGGCAAGAGACCCAGTACTTC.

This chain links TRBV5-4 with TRBJ1-2; maybe TRBD1 (6 bases). V lost 7 bases, J lost 7 bases, and 20 bases lay in between. CDR3 length equals 14 residues. Germline CDR1 SGHNT, CDR2 YYREEE (reference sequence). The DNA of the CDR3 is TGTGCCAGCGGATTTCGGGGGGCGGGTGGTGGCTACACCTTC. Amino acid sequence: CASGFRGAGGGYTF.

The V and J genes are TRBV2 and TRBJ1-3; D is perhaps TRBD1 (5 bases). Germline V gene sequence: CDR1 SNHLY, CDR2 FYNNEI. The CDR3 consists of 12 residues. V was trimmed by 7 bases and J by 7 bases, leaving 11 bases between them. The CDR3 sequence: CASTERGNTIYF. The CDR3 DNA reads TGTGCCAGCACCGAACGGGGGAACACCATATATTTT.

The rearrangement uses TRBV30 and TRBJ1-4; TRBD1 is a possible D gene (5 bases). Between the trimmed V and J ends, which lost 0 bases and 7 bases, there was a span of 21 bases. The CDR3 sequence is 17 residues long. The germline CDR1 and CDR2 sequences are GTSNPN and SVGIG (reference sequence). As DNA, the CDR3 is TGTGCCTGGAGTGTAAGTCAATCGGCAGGGCGGCCTGAAAAACTGTTTTTT. Residues: CAWSVSQSAGRPEKLFF. Combining the CDR3 with reference TRBV30 and TRBJ1-4 gives the whole variable domain SQTIHQWPATLVQPVGSPLSLECTVEGTSNPNLYWYRQAAGRGLQLLFYSVGIGQISSEVPQNLSASRPQDRQFILSSKKLLLSDSGFYLCAWSVSQSAGRPEKLFFGSGTQLSVL.

This clone showed up just once. The rearrangement joins TRBV1 to TRBJ2-2. TRBV1 is a known pseudogene. CDR3 length: 16 residues. The CDR3 loop reads CTSSRLPGTGVGELFF. The CDR3 DNA follows: TGCACCAGCAGCCGCCTTCCCGGTACCGGCGTCGGGGAGCTGTTTTTT.

As concerns this clone: The sample carries other DNA sequences with the same CDR3. The chain uses TRBV7-9 and TRBJ1-2; 8 bases agree with TRBD1. J lost 4 bases, V lost 9 bases, and 7 bases had no gene match. Germline V gene data show CDR1 as SEHNR and CDR2 as FQNEAQ (reference sequence). The CDR3 is 13 amino acids. CDR3 nucleotides: TGTGCCAGTAGCCCCGGACAGGGCTATGGCTACACCTTC. Encoded protein: CASSPGQGYGYTF.

The chain joins TRBV27 to TRBJ1-2, with D uncertain. The CDR3 is made up of 15 amino acids. V was shortened by 6 bases and J by 8 bases, with 22 bases between the two germline ends. From germline, CDR1 is MNHEY and CDR2 SMNVEV (reference sequence). CDR3 residues: CASRGQDALSNGYTF. The CDR3 DNA reads as TGTGCCAGCAGAGGTCAGGACGCTCTATCAAACGGCTACACCTTC.

This rearrangement joins TRBV6-5 to TRBJ1-4, with 9 positions matching TRBD1. With 8 bases clipped from V and 8 bases from J, the junction kept 9 bases outside the gene matches. The CDR3 is 14 amino acids. Germline loops: CDR1 MNHEY, CDR2 SVGAGI. The CDR3 nucleotides read TGTGCCAGCTCGAGGGGGACAGGGTTGGAAAAACTGTTTTTT. Amino acids: CASSRGTGLEKLFF.

As concerns this clone: The junction departs from the called germline gene at one end, perhaps through a read error. This rearrangement joins TRBV4-2 to TRBJ1-1, with no clear D. The germline V gene encodes CDR1 LGHNA and CDR2 YNFKEQ. This CDR3 region has 11 residues. CDR3 DNA sequence: TGTGCCAGCAGCCAAGGGCGTACGGAAGCTTTT. It translates to CASSQGRTEAF.

This clone was recorded a few times. The chain joins TRBV10-3 to TRBJ2-2, with 8 bases fitting TRBD1. The germline V gene has CDR1 ENHRY and CDR2 SYGVKD. Trimming removed 5 bases from V and 1 base from J; junction bases left unmatched: 3. CDR3 length: 15 amino acids. CDR3 residues: CAISPGQENTGELFF. The CDR3 coding sequence is TGTGCCATCAGTCCGGGACAGGAGAACACCGGGGAGCTGTTTTTT.

The chain employs TRBV4-1 and TRBJ1-5; 10 bases align to TRBD1. The CDR3 has 17 amino acids. Trimming cost V 1 base and J 1 base; bases outside gene matches: 4. The germline V gene encodes CDR1 MGHRA and CDR2 YSYEKL. CDR3 nucleotide sequence: TGCGCCAGCAGCCAAGGTGACAGGGGGCTAAGCAATCAGCCCCAGCATTTT. Its translation: CASSQGDRGLSNQPQHF.

The rearrangement joins TRBV10-3 to TRBJ1-1; D is possibly TRBD1 (5 bases). The CDR3 spans 15 residues. Deletions cut 4 bases from V and 4 bases from J, with 16 bases between. Germline values: CDR1 ENHRY, CDR2 SYGVKD. This CDR3 is CAISALQDQGTEAFF. The DNA for the CDR3 is TGTGCCATCAGTGCACTACAGGATCAGGGCACTGAAGCTTTCTTT.

This clone was picked up a small number of times. The genes are TRBV29-1 and TRBJ1-1; D is unresolved. Between the trimmed V and J ends, which lost 3 bases and 0 bases, there was a span of 5 bases. This CDR3 spans 12 amino acids. From germline, CDR1 is SQVTM and CDR2 ANQGSEA. The CDR3 region has the DNA TGCAGCGTTGAGAACATGAACACTGAAGCTTTCTTT. Amino acid sequence: CSVENMNTEAFF.

This clone was seen a single time. The chain recombines TRBV6-1 with TRBJ2-5, with D perhaps matching TRBD2 (6 bases). V was pared by 6 bases and J by 1 base, with 15 bases between. The CDR3 is made up of 15 amino acids. The germline V gene has CDR1 MNHNS and CDR2 SASEGT. The CDR3, as DNA: TGTGCCAGCAGGGGGGGATTGTGGATCCAAGAGACCCAGTACTTC. Encoded protein: CASRGGLWIQETQYF.